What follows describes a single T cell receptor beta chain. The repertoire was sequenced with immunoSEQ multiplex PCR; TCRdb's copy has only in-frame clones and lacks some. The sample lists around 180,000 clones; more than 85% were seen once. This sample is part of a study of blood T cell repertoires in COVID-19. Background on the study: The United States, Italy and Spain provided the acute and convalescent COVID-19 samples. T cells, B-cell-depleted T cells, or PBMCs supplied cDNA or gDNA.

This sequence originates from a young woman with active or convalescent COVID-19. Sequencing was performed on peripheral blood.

CDR3 amino acids: CATGTGSNTEAFF. The CDR3 DNA follows: TGTGCCACCGGGACAGGGTCGAACACTGAAGCTTTCTTT. The genes are TRBV5-4 and TRBJ1-1; 9 positions match TRBD1. The trim removed 9 bases at V and 1 base at J, leaving 4 bases unmatched. Germline V gene lookup returns CDR1 SGHNT and CDR2 YYREEE (reference sequence). This CDR3 has 13 amino acids. The full variable domain, completed using reference TRBV5-4 and TRBJ1-1, is ETGVTQSPTHLIKTRGQQVTLRCSSQSGHNTVSWYQQALGQGPQFIFQYYREEENGRGNFPPRFSGLQFPNYSSELNVNALELDDSALYLCATGTGSNTEAFFGQGTRLTVV.